The sequence of this T cell receptor (beta chain) was determined in a study of blood T cells in healthy people across ages. This clonotype occurred a few times. The antigen remains undetermined. V shed 5 bases and J shed 2 bases, with 7 bases lying between them. The CDR3 contains 11 residues. CDR1 DFQATT and CDR2 SNEGSKA come from the germline V gene (reference sequence). The study's findings and limits: Relative to aged donors, long-lived donors carried more naive CD4+ cells and displayed higher diversity.

Using a J-beta primer mix together with a sample-barcoded 5' primer, a second PCR was run for 7 to 11 cycles. One entry per CDR3 protein, called by TCRdb with MiXCR from the 5' RACE reads. Here the sample spans about 780,000 distinct CDR3 sequences, 46% being singletons. The clonotype was recovered from a man older than 75 in good health. The specimen sequenced was blood. This sequence joins TRBV20-1 and TRBJ2-7; D may be TRBD1 or TRBD2 (5 bases each). The CDR3 nucleotides read TGCAGTGCTCCGGGGCCCTACGAGCAGTACTTC. Translated: CSAPGPYEQYF.